These T cell receptor beta chains were read from a single sample in a study of blood T cell repertoires in COVID-19. Assay: immunoSEQ multiplex PCR; the TCRdb copy retains only in-frame clones and omits some. Of roughly 32,000 clones listed, roughly 73% are singletons. The material sequenced was peripheral blood. The receptors were sampled from a man older than 75 with active or convalescent COVID-19. Each CDR3 is given with its conserved first and last residue. Each record gives: V gene, D gene, J gene, clone size, CDR3 DNA, CDR3 protein. D genes are given only for firm matches. Expanded clones are given a class, and other clones once, few, many or no size at all.

V: TRBV24-1; D: TRBD2; J: TRBJ2-1; size: .; DNA: TGTGCCACCAGTGGCACTCTAGCGGGAGATAATGAGCAGTTCTTC; CDR3: CATSGTLAGDNEQFF
V: TRBV7-2; D: TRBD1; J: TRBJ2-7; size: .; DNA: TGTGCCAGCAGCCAGCAGGGGGCGAATTACGAGCAGTACTTC; CDR3: CASSQQGANYEQYF
V: TRBV5-6; D: .; J: TRBJ2-7; size: once; DNA: TGTGCCAGCAGCCGTTCCTACGAGCAGTACTTC; CDR3: CASSRSYEQYF
V: TRBV10-2; D: .; J: TRBJ2-3; size: once; DNA: TGCGCCAGCAGTGATAGGGGAGGGGGACGAGATACGCAGTATTTT; CDR3: CASSDRGGGRDTQYF
V: TRBV5-4; D: .; J: TRBJ2-3; size: .; DNA: TGTGCCAGCAGCTTGGGGCTCGGCGGGGGCCCCACAGATACGCAGTATTTT; CDR3: CASSLGLGGGPTDTQYF
V: TRBV2; D: .; J: TRBJ1-4; size: .; DNA: TGTGCCAGCAAGGCCACGACAGGATATAATGAAAAACTGTTTTTT; CDR3: CASKATTGYNEKLFF
V: TRBV10-3; D: TRBD2; J: TRBJ2-3; size: .; DNA: TGTGCCATCAGTGGGACTAGCGGGAGCACAGATACGCAGTATTTT; CDR3: CAISGTSGSTDTQYF
V: TRBV28; D: .; J: TRBJ2-7; size: .; DNA: TGTGCCAGCAGAGAAATGAAAACAGTAATCTACGAGCAGTACTTC; CDR3: CASREMKTVIYEQYF
V: TRBV5-6; D: TRBD1; J: TRBJ2-1; size: .; DNA: TGTGCCAGCAGCTTGAGGGGGCTATACTACAATGAGCAGTTCTTC; CDR3: CASSLRGLYYNEQFF
V: TRBV5-1; D: .; J: TRBJ1-2; size: .; DNA: TGCGCCAGCAGCTACGGACAGAGCTACACCTTC; CDR3: CASSYGQSYTF
V: TRBV27; D: TRBD1; J: TRBJ2-1; size: .; DNA: TGTGCCAGCAGTCCCCGGACAGGCTCCTACAATGAGCAGTTCTTC; CDR3: CASSPRTGSYNEQFF
V: TRBV7-8; D: .; J: TRBJ2-1; size: once; DNA: TGTGCCAGCAGCCCCAGCCTAGCGCCATCCTACAATGAGCAGTTCTTC; CDR3: CASSPSLAPSYNEQFF
V: TRBV7-9; D: TRBD1; J: TRBJ1-1; size: .; DNA: TGTGCCAGCAGCCAGACAGGGGATGCGACTGAAGCTTTCTTT; CDR3: CASSQTGDATEAFF
V: TRBV6-5; D: .; J: TRBJ2-7; size: .; DNA: TGTGCCAGCAGTTACCTGAGCTCTTACGAGCAGTACTTC; CDR3: CASSYLSSYEQYF
V: TRBV2; D: TRBD2; J: TRBJ2-1; size: few; DNA: TGTGCCACGGGACTAGCGGGACTGGAGCAGTTCTTC; CDR3: CATGLAGLEQFF
V: TRBV19; D: TRBD1; J: TRBJ1-1; size: .; DNA: TGTGCCAGCTCCGACAGGGGTACCACTGAAGCTTTCTTT; CDR3: CASSDRGTTEAFF
V: TRBV24-1; D: TRBD1; J: TRBJ2-3; size: .; DNA: TGTGCCACCAGTGACTGGGACAGAAACGGCGCGCAGTATTTT; CDR3: CATSDWDRNGAQYF
V: TRBV29-1; D: TRBD1; J: TRBJ2-7; size: .; DNA: TGCAGCTTCGGACAGGCGAGCTCCTACGAGCAGTACTTC; CDR3: CSFGQASSYEQYF
V: TRBV12-3/TRBV12-4; D: .; J: TRBJ1-5; size: .; DNA: TGTGCCAGCAGCTCGGAGGGGCCCCAGCATTTT; CDR3: CASSSEGPQHF
V: TRBV5-8; D: .; J: TRBJ2-7; size: few; DNA: TGTGCCAGCAGCCGTTCCTACGAGCAGTACTTC; CDR3: CASSRSYEQYF
V: TRBV5-1; D: TRBD2; J: TRBJ2-1; size: .; DNA: TGCGCCAGCAGCCTCCGGACTAGCGGGGATAATGAGCAGTTCTTC; CDR3: CASSLRTSGDNEQFF
V: TRBV19; D: TRBD1; J: TRBJ2-3; size: .; DNA: TGTGCCAGTACCCCGGGACAGGGGCGAGGAGATACGCAGTATTTT; CDR3: CASTPGQGRGDTQYF
V: TRBV5-4; D: TRBD1; J: TRBJ2-3; size: few; DNA: TGTGCCAGCAGCTTCGGACAGGGCACAGATACGCAGTATTTT; CDR3: CASSFGQGTDTQYF
V: TRBV19; D: TRBD1; J: TRBJ2-2; size: .; DNA: TGTGCCAGTAGAGACAGGGGGGACACCGGGGAGCTGTTTTTT; CDR3: CASRDRGDTGELFF
V: TRBV28; D: .; J: TRBJ2-1; size: medium-sized; DNA: TGTGCCAGCAGTTTGGAGTTAGCTAGTACGAATGAGCAGTTCTTC; CDR3: CASSLELASTNEQFF
V: TRBV7-9; D: TRBD1; J: TRBJ1-2; size: .; DNA: TGTGCCAGCAGCTTAGCCGGGACAGGGAATAGAGGCTACACCTTC; CDR3: CASSLAGTGNRGYTF
V: TRBV7-6; D: TRBD2; J: TRBJ2-1; size: .; DNA: TGTGCCAGCAGCTTTACCACTAGCGGGATAGGCGAGCAGTTCTTC; CDR3: CASSFTTSGIGEQFF
V: TRBV6-5; D: TRBD1; J: TRBJ2-1; size: .; DNA: TGTGCCAGCAGTTACCTAAGGGACAGTAACAATGAGCAGTTCTTC; CDR3: CASSYLRDSNNEQFF
V: TRBV4-2; D: TRBD2; J: TRBJ2-3; size: .; DNA: TGTGCCAGCAGCCAAGAATCGGGGTCACTCAGCGGGACCCGCACAGATACGCAGTATTTT; CDR3: CASSQESGSLSGTRTDTQYF
V: TRBV5-4; D: .; J: TRBJ2-7; size: .; DNA: TGTGCCAGCAGCCGGCCAGGTCAGCAAAGATACGAGCAGTACTTC; CDR3: CASSRPGQQRYEQYF
V: TRBV27; D: TRBD2; J: TRBJ2-1; size: .; DNA: TGTGCCAGCAGTAACCGGGAGGGCCTTCAGGTGCAGTTCTTC; CDR3: CASSNREGLQVQFF
V: TRBV12-3/TRBV12-4; D: .; J: TRBJ1-2; size: once; DNA: TGTGCCAGCAGTTCAGGGCCAGACTATGGCTACACCTTC; CDR3: CASSSGPDYGYTF
V: TRBV27; D: TRBD1; J: TRBJ2-7; size: medium-sized; DNA: TGTGCCAGCAGCGAACGGGACAGGGGGCTGGGCGAGCAGTACTTC; CDR3: CASSERDRGLGEQYF
V: TRBV2; D: TRBD1; J: TRBJ1-4; size: .; DNA: TGTGCCAGCAGAGAGGGGGCCCGAAAACTGTTTTTT; CDR3: CASREGARKLFF
V: TRBV6-2/TRBV6-3; D: TRBD2; J: TRBJ2-1; size: .; DNA: TGTGCCAGCAGTTACGTCGCGGGAGGATATCGCAATGAGCAGTTCTTC; CDR3: CASSYVAGGYRNEQFF
V: TRBV19; D: .; J: TRBJ1-1; size: once; DNA: TGTGCCAGTATTGGCTTAGGAGCCGCCGGGGAAGGTGAAGCTTTCTTT; CDR3: CASIGLGAAGEGEAFF
V: TRBV18; D: TRBD1; J: TRBJ1-1; size: .; DNA: TGTGCCAGCTCGATAGACAGGGAGGTAGCTTTCTTT; CDR3: CASSIDREVAFF
V: TRBV3-1/TRBV3-2; D: TRBD2; J: TRBJ2-7; size: .; DNA: TGTGCCAGCAGCCCTTTAGGGACTAGCGGCTACGAGCAGTACTTC; CDR3: CASSPLGTSGYEQYF
V: TRBV5-1; D: .; J: TRBJ2-5; size: .; DNA: TGCGCCAGCAGCCCGGGACTCGAGATGTGGGCAGAGACCCAGTACTTC; CDR3: CASSPGLEMWAETQYF
V: TRBV19; D: TRBD1; J: TRBJ1-6; size: .; DNA: TGTGCCAGTAGTATGACAGGGGGCGGTTCACCCCTCCACTTT; CDR3: CASSMTGGGSPLHF
V: TRBV1; D: .; J: TRBJ2-7; size: .; DNA: TGCACCAGCAGAGTGAGCGCCCCGAGCTCCTACGAGCAGTACTTC; CDR3: CTSRVSAPSSYEQYF
V: TRBV5-6; D: .; J: TRBJ1-4; size: .; DNA: TGTGCCAGCAGCTGGGGGGACGGGTCTAATGAAAAACTGTTTTTT; CDR3: CASSWGDGSNEKLFF
V: TRBV28; D: .; J: TRBJ1-6; size: .; DNA: TGTGCCAGCATGGGGGCGGATGGCTCCTATAATTCACCCCTCCACTTT; CDR3: CASMGADGSYNSPLHF
V: TRBV6-2/TRBV6-3; D: TRBD1; J: TRBJ2-3; size: .; DNA: TGTGCCAGCAGCGCCGGGACAGTAGCAGATACGCAGTATTTT; CDR3: CASSAGTVADTQYF
V: TRBV5-1; D: .; J: TRBJ2-1; size: .; DNA: TGCGCCAGCAGCTTGGATCTTGAGTATGAGCAGTTCTTC; CDR3: CASSLDLEYEQFF
V: TRBV5-1; D: .; J: TRBJ1-6; size: .; DNA: TGCGCCAGCAGCTTGGGTCAGGGTAGAGATTCACCCCTCCACTTT; CDR3: CASSLGQGRDSPLHF
V: TRBV28; D: .; J: TRBJ2-7; size: .; DNA: TGTGCCAGCAGTTTTCTGGGAGGAGAGCAGTACTTC; CDR3: CASSFLGGEQYF
V: TRBV6-4; D: .; J: TRBJ2-3; size: .; DNA: TGTGCCAGCAGTGATCCGGGAAGGGGCACAGATACGCAGTATTTT; CDR3: CASSDPGRGTDTQYF
V: TRBV3-1/TRBV3-2; D: TRBD2; J: TRBJ2-1; size: .; DNA: TGTGCCAGCAGCCAAGCCCTAGCGGGGAGCTTTGACAATGAGCAGTTCTTC; CDR3: CASSQALAGSFDNEQFF
V: TRBV6-5; D: .; J: TRBJ1-5; size: .; DNA: TGTGCGGTTCTGGTGGGGGACTATAGCAATCAGCCCCAGCATTTT; CDR3: CAVLVGDYSNQPQHF
V: TRBV6-1; D: TRBD2; J: TRBJ2-1; size: .; DNA: TGTGCCAGCAGTGTAGCGGGAGGACGGTATGAGCAGTTCTTC; CDR3: CASSVAGGRYEQFF